Below, 3 T cell receptor beta chains from the same sample are listed, as sequenced in a study of blood T cell repertoires in COVID-19. TCRdb keeps only in-frame clones here, not all; method: immunoSEQ multiplex PCR. The table has about 270,000 clones, about 90% seen once. Input material: PBMCs or T cells enriched from blood (not recorded which). The receptors derive from a woman in her twenties or thirties with acute COVID-19.

This sequence joins TRBV10-3 and TRBJ2-7; 7 bases agree with TRBD2. Trimming cost V 11 bases and J 0 bases; bases outside gene matches: 7. Germline assignment: CDR1 ENHRY and CDR2 SYGVKD. This CDR3 is 13 amino acids long. The CDR3 DNA reads as TGTGCCGCCGCTAGCGGAAGCTCCTACGAGCAGTACTTC. Its protein is CAAASGSSYEQYF.

CDR3 DNA: TGTGCCAGCAGCAGACAGGGGAGGGAGCAGCCCCAGCATTTT. It encodes CASSRQGREQPQHF. The chain employs TRBV7-8 and TRBJ1-5; 8 bases fit TRBD1. This CDR3 is 14 amino acids long. Trimming at V came to 5 bases and at J to 7 bases, leaving 7 bases not matched to a gene. Germline loops: CDR1 SGHVS, CDR2 FQNEAQ.

V usage is TRBV30 and J usage is TRBJ1-3; D gene ambiguous. The CDR3 spans 13 residues. V dropped 5 bases and J dropped 5 bases, with 13 bases sitting between them. Germline values: CDR1 GTSNPN, CDR2 SVGIG (reference sequence). CDR3 sequence (DNA): TGTGCCTGGGAGGCAGGTCGCCGAAACACCATATATTTT. It is translated as CAWEAGRRNTIYF.